These 16 T cell receptor beta chains were all obtained from the same sample, sequenced in a study of T cell repertoires in cytomegalovirus infection. TCRdb reprocessed the reads with MiXCR, giving one entry per CDR3 protein. The repertoire includes about 830,000 distinct CDR3 sequences, less than 35% of them detected once, and 9.5% to 15% sits in the top ten. Their target antigens are unknown. The sequenced sample was cultured CD8+ T cells from PBMCs, obtained from culture after CMV antigen stimulation. These receptors were obtained from a human donor in good health (CMV status not recorded). Some clones in this sample may be carry-over from other donors' samples.

This chain links TRBV3-1 with TRBJ2-2, with 8 bases matching TRBD2. The CDR3 is 18 residues long. Germline V gene sequence: CDR1 LGHDT, CDR2 YNNKEL (reference sequence). The junction had 12 bases not matched to a gene; V was cut back by 1 base and J by 5 bases. The CDR3 DNA reads TGTGCCAGCAGCCAAGGGACTAGCTTAACTGGACCTACCGGGGAGCTGTTTTTT. This translates into CASSQGTSLTGPTGELFF.

This clonotype was detected many times. This sequence joins TRBV7-2 and TRBJ2-3; 10 nucleotides match TRBD2. V dropped 1 base and J dropped 3; count of bases not matched to a gene: 4. From germline, CDR1 is SGHTA and CDR2 FQGNSA. The CDR3 extends over 16 amino acids. The CDR3 protein is CASSLVAGGGTDTQYF. For the CDR3, the DNA is TGTGCCAGCAGCTTAGTAGCGGGGGGAGGAACAGATACGCAGTATTTT.

The genes are TRBV7-3 and TRBJ2-4, with TRBD1 identical over 9 bases. Germline assignment: CDR1 SGHTA and CDR2 FQGTGA. V shed 8 bases and J 5 bases; nucleotides not matched to a gene: 7. CDR3 length: 14 residues. The CDR3 reads CASGMGQGENIQYF. The CDR3 region has the DNA TGTGCCAGCGGTATGGGACAGGGCGAAAACATTCAGTACTTC.

The genes are TRBV7-6 and TRBJ1-2, with 9 bases fitting TRBD1. The CDR3 loop spans 16 amino acids. The germline V gene has CDR1 SGHVS and CDR2 FNYEAQ. V was clipped by 7 bases and J by 3 bases; unmatched bases: 12. The CDR3 DNA reads as TGTGCCAGCAACTCAAGGACAGGGGCGCCTTACTATGGCTACACCTTC. Protein: CASNSRTGAPYYGYTF.

This clonotype was recorded a few times. V is TRBV15 and J is TRBJ1-1; TRBD1 might be the D (5 bases). V was clipped by 2 bases and J by 0 bases, with 10 bases between them. The V gene's germline CDR1 is LNHNV and CDR2 YYDKDF (reference sequence). The CDR3 loop spans 15 amino acids. The CDR3 here is CATSRTGTVNTEAFF. CDR3 sequence (DNA): TGTGCCACCAGCAGAACCGGGACGGTGAACACTGAAGCTTTCTTT.

The V gene is TRBV28, the J gene TRBJ2-2; TRBD2 agrees at 14 bases. The germline V gene encodes CDR1 MDHEN and CDR2 SYDVKM. This CDR3 region has 18 residues. Trimming cost V 2 bases and J 0 bases; bases outside gene matches: 2. The DNA of the CDR3 is TGTGCCAGCAGTTTAGGACTAGCGGGGGGCGCGAACACCGGGGAGCTGTTTTTT. This codes for CASSLGLAGGANTGELFF.

This clonotype was observed a few times. This chain connects TRBV4-3 to TRBJ2-3, with 14 bases that match TRBD2. J lost 7 bases, V lost 5 bases, and 8 bases had no gene match. Germline V gene data show CDR1 as LGHNA and CDR2 as YSLEER. CDR3 length: 16 amino acids. In DNA, the CDR3 is TGCGCCAGCAGCGAATCCCGGACTAGCGGGAGGTATACGCAGTATTTT. The encoded protein is CASSESRTSGRYTQYF.

The gene calls are TRBV11-2 and TRBJ1-1; D is possibly TRBD1 (5 bases). Germline assignment: CDR1 SGHAT and CDR2 FQNNGV. The CDR3 is made up of 17 amino acids. V shed 1 base and J shed 1 base, with 16 bases lying between them. The CDR3 here is CASSLGLRGRENTEAFF. The CDR3 region has the DNA TGTGCCAGCAGCTTAGGGCTAAGGGGACGGGAGAACACTGAAGCTTTCTTT.

The chain couples TRBV6-1 to TRBJ2-1; no clear D. The CDR3 has 14 amino acids. Trimming left V 6 bases short and J 1 base short, with 10 bases between. Germline lookup yields CDR1 MNHNS and CDR2 SASEGT. The CDR3 sequence: CASRLLGSYNEQFF. CDR3 in DNA: TGTGCCAGCAGGCTACTGGGTTCCTACAATGAGCAGTTCTTC.

This clonotype was observed at least ten times. This chain uses TRBV7-9 with TRBJ1-2; D is possibly TRBD1 (6 bases). CDR1 and CDR2 from the germline V gene are SEHNR and FQNEAQ (reference sequence). The CDR3 length is 17 residues. Trimming shortened V by 0 bases and J by 4 bases, and 18 bases separated the two germline ends. The CDR3 loop is CASSLAFGRQALYGYTF. The CDR3 DNA follows: TGTGCCAGCAGCTTAGCATTTGGCCGACAGGCGCTCTATGGCTACACCTTC.

J is TRBJ1-2 and V is TRBV6-5; 8 nucleotides match TRBD1. The CDR3 has 15 amino acids. V trimming: 5 bases; J trimming: 8 bases; junction bases outside the gene matches: 13. Germline CDR1 and CDR2: MNHEY and SVGAGI. The CDR3 spells CASSPGAGGKGGYTF. The CDR3 coding sequence is TGTGCCAGCAGTCCCGGGGCAGGGGGCAAGGGGGGCTACACCTTC.

A few counts support this clonotype. V gene TRBV19 combines with J gene TRBJ2-4, with D possibly being TRBD1 or TRBD2 (5 bases each). The CDR3 extends over 15 amino acids. Per the germline V gene, CDR1 is LNHDA and CDR2 is SQIVND (reference sequence). The germline V and J ends were trimmed by 1 base and 6 bases, with 13 bases remaining between them. The CDR3 here is CASSIVDGTLNIQYF. CDR3 DNA: TGTGCCAGTAGTATAGTCGACGGGACCCTAAACATTCAGTACTTC.

Concerning this clonotype: A junction boundary mismatches the germline segment, possibly from a read error. The chain employs TRBV19 and TRBJ1-1, with D tentatively TRBD1 (5 bases). CDR3 length: 14 amino acids. Germline V gives CDR1 LNHDA, CDR2 SQIVND (reference sequence). In nucleotides, the CDR3 is TGTGCCAGTAGTATAGACGCAGGGAACACTGAAGTTTTCTTT. It encodes CASSIDAGNTEVFF.

The chain uses TRBV4-1 and TRBJ1-2; D is unresolved. Germline CDR1 is MGHRA and CDR2 is YSYEKL. V lost 6 bases and J lost 4, with 18 bases in between. The CDR3 totals 15 residues. This chain's CDR3 is CASSPIGSPGYGYTF. The CDR3 nucleotides are TGCGCCAGCAGTCCCATTGGGAGCCCTGGCTATGGCTACACCTTC.

This clonotype turned up a few times. J is TRBJ2-7 and V is TRBV5-1; 10 positions agree with TRBD1. V lost 4 bases to trimming and J lost 2 bases; unmatched junction nucleotides: 15. This CDR3 has 18 residues. The germline V gene encodes CDR1 SGHRS and CDR2 YFSETQ. CDR3 residues: CASSVFGTGALPAYEQYF. CDR3 nucleotides: TGCGCCAGCAGCGTCTTCGGGACAGGGGCCCTCCCCGCCTACGAGCAGTACTTC.

This chain joins TRBV5-6 and TRBJ2-7; D is unclear. V was trimmed by 0 bases and J by 0 bases, leaving 10 bases between them. CDR3 length: 15 amino acids. Germline V gene sequence: CDR1 SGHDT, CDR2 YYEEEE. CDR3 sequence: CASSLGRRNSYEQYV. The CDR3 DNA sequence: TGTGCCAGCAGCTTGGGTAGGCGGAACTCCTACGAGCAGTACGTC.